This paragraph covers one T cell receptor beta chain sequence. Its antigen is unknown. Data came from immunoSEQ multiplex PCR; TCRdb stores just in-frame clones and leaves some out. Of 30,000 to 40,000 clones listed, roughly 94% are singletons. Trimming removed 1 base from V and 4 bases from J, with 17 bases in between. In germline, CDR1 is MNHNS, CDR2 SASEGT. The CDR3 covers 16 residues. These data originate in a study of T cell clonotyping in hematopoietic cell transplantation. General observations from the study: Recipient TCR diversity dropped after transplant; expanded clonotypes rose from day 30 to 180.

As for time point: recipient sample about 28 days before transplant, after cytoreduction. The clonotype was recovered from a man aged 35 to 55 with chronic myeloid leukemia. Some clones in this sample may be carry-over from other donors' samples. The genes are TRBV6-1 and TRBJ2-7; either TRBD1 or TRBD2 may fit D (5 bases each). Sequences were derived from peripheral blood mononuclear cells, sampled before stem cell transplant. CDR3 residues: CASSEEGTSAGYEQYF. Here the CDR3 DNA reads TGTGCCAGCAGTGAAGAGGGGACCTCCGCCGGGTACGAGCAGTACTTC.